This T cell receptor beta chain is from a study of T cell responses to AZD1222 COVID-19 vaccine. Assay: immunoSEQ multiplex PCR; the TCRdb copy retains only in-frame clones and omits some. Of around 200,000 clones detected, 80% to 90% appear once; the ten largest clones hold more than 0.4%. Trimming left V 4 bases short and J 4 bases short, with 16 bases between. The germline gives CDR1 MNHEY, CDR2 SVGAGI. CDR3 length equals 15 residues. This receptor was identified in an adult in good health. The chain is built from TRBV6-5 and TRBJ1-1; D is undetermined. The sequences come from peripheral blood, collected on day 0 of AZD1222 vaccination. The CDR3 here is CASSSWVGGSTEAFF. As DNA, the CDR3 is TGTGCCAGCAGTTCCTGGGTCGGCGGTAGCACTGAAGCTTTCTTT.